Following are 15 T cell receptor beta chains from one sample sequenced in a study of blood T cells in healthy people across ages. A J-beta primer mix and a sample-barcoded 5' primer were used in a second PCR of roughly 7 to 12 cycles. In TCRdb, the 5' RACE reads were re-called with MiXCR into one record per CDR3 protein. This sample yields about 1.1 million distinct CDR3 sequences, of which less than 45% are seen a single time; about an eighth belongs to the top ten. Sequencing input: blood. These receptors originate from a man aged 18 to 29 in good health.

Many counts were recorded for this clonotype. This chain joins TRBV5-1 and TRBJ2-5; a possible D gene is TRBD2 (5 bases). In germline, CDR1 is SGHRS, CDR2 YFSETQ. V shed 5 bases and J shed 2 bases, with 19 bases lying between them. This CDR3 comprises 16 residues. CDR3 sequence reads: CASSSLARAEQETQYF. The CDR3 DNA reads TGCGCCAGCAGTTCCCTAGCTCGGGCAGAACAAGAGACCCAGTACTTC. The variable domain in full, completed from reference TRBV5-1 and TRBJ2-5, reads KAGVTQTPRYLIKTRGQQVTLSCSPISGHRSVSWYQQTPGQGLQFLFEYFSETQRNKGNFPGRFSGRQFSNSRSEMNVSTLELGDSALYLCASSSLARAEQETQYFGPGTRLLVL.

This clonotype was found a few times. The chain employs TRBV2 and TRBJ2-7, with D possibly matching TRBD1 (6 bases). Looked up from germline, CDR1 is SNHLY and CDR2 is FYNNEI. V was shortened by 5 bases and J by 3 bases, with 11 bases between the two germline ends. The CDR3 consists of 13 residues. The CDR3 is CASSFGQYYEQYF. In DNA form, the CDR3 reads TGTGCCAGCAGTTTCGGACAGTACTACGAGCAGTACTTC.

The gene calls are TRBV7-2 and TRBJ2-5; 10 positions match TRBD2. There are 18 residues in the CDR3. V was pared by 4 bases and J by 5 bases, with 16 bases of the junction left unmatched. Germline values: CDR1 SGHTA, CDR2 FQGNSA. The CDR3 spells CASSSHGGTGTSVETQYF. CDR3 bases: TGTGCCAGCAGCTCTCACGGGGGAACCGGGACTAGCGTTGAGACCCAGTACTTC.

This clonotype was found a few times. The CDR3 DNA follows: TGTGCCAGCAGCGTACAGGGGAGGGGCAATCAGCCCCAGCATTTT. This codes for CASSVQGRGNQPQHF. The V gene is TRBV5-6, the J gene TRBJ1-5; 7 nucleotides align to TRBD1. CDR1 is SGHDT, CDR2 YYEEEE, per germline. This CDR3 has 15 residues. J lost 2 bases, V lost 4 bases, and 6 bases had no gene match.

The chain recombines TRBV5-1 with TRBJ1-3, with D possibly being TRBD1 (6 bases). The CDR3 is 14 amino acids. CDR1 and CDR2 (germline): SGHRS, YFSETQ. V shed 4 bases and J shed 9 bases, with 17 bases lying between them. CDR3 sequence reads: CASSLGGDLSTIYF. The CDR3, as DNA: TGCGCCAGCAGCCTAGGGGGGGATCTGAGCACCATATATTTT.

V usage is TRBV7-6 and J usage is TRBJ2-5, with a tentative D call TRBD1 (6 bases). Judging by the DNA end, TRBJ2-1 fits better; the J call may be wrong. The CDR3 extends over 15 amino acids. The germline V gene encodes CDR1 SGHVS and CDR2 FNYEAQ. CDR3 sequence: CASSPGTGLQETQFF. CDR3 nucleotide sequence: TGTGCCAGCAGCCCCGGTACAGGGCTACAAGAGACCCAGTTCTTC.

This clonotype was seen at least ten times. Being one base from a much bigger clone, this may be a read error. The V and J genes are TRBV6-5 and TRBJ2-7; weak D call: TRBD1 (5 bases). CDR3 size: 12 residues. The V gene's germline CDR1 is MNHEY and CDR2 SVGAGI. Trimming pared 4 bases from V and 4 bases from J, leaving 8 bases between. The DNA of the CDR3 is TGTGCCAGCAGTTTTCAGGGTTACGAGCAGTACTTC. The encoded protein is CASSFQGYEQYF.

This clonotype appeared once. CDR3 sequence (DNA): TGCAGTGCTAGTTCGGGACAGGGGGATGCTGAAGCTTTCTTT. Its translation is CSASSGQGDAEAFF. The chain combines TRBV20-1 with TRBJ1-1; 11 bases fit TRBD1. CDR1 and CDR2 (germline): DFQATT, SNEGSKA (reference sequence). Losses at the gene ends were 3 bases for V and 6 bases for J; bases not matched to a gene: 6. CDR3 length: 14 residues.

In nucleotides, the CDR3 is TGCAGTGCTAGAGTCCTCCGACGGGTGAGAGCCTACGAGCAGTACTTC. It yields the protein CSARVLRRVRAYEQYF. The chain has TRBV20-1 and TRBJ2-7; D is unresolved. Germline CDR1 and CDR2: DFQATT and SNEGSKA (reference sequence). This CDR3 is built from 16 residues. With 1 base removed from V and 2 bases from J, the gap between germline ends came to 18 bases.

This clonotype appeared a few times. The chain uses TRBV14 and TRBJ2-1; D ambiguous. The CDR3 has 16 residues. Germline CDR1 reads SGHDN; CDR2 reads FVKESK. Between the trimmed V and J ends, which lost 2 bases and 9 bases, there was a span of 20 bases. The CDR3 sequence: CASSQSLATRMGEQFF. The CDR3 DNA reads TGTGCCAGCAGCCAATCCCTCGCCACCAGGATGGGTGAGCAGTTCTTC.

This clonotype was observed a handful of times. This sequence joins TRBV3-1 and TRBJ1-6; TRBD1 is a possible D gene (6 bases). Germline assignment: CDR1 LGHDT and CDR2 YNNKEL (reference sequence). The CDR3 runs to 15 residues. Trimming removed 3 bases from V and 5 bases from J, with 11 bases in between. CDR3 sequence: CASSQRGADNSPLHF. CDR3 in DNA: TGTGCCAGCAGCCAGCGGGGGGCTGATAATTCACCCCTCCACTTT.

This clonotype was counted a few times. This rearrangement joins TRBV7-2 to TRBJ2-3; tentatively, D is TRBD1 (5 bases). The ends were cut back, 3 bases at V and 2 bases at J, with 15 bases in the middle. CDR1 is SGHTA and CDR2 is FQGNSA in the germline V gene. The CDR3 has 16 residues. Here the CDR3 DNA reads TGTGCCAGCAGCTTGCAGGGCGGCAGATACACAGATACGCAGTATTTT. Protein: CASSLQGGRYTDTQYF.

The table lists this clonotype with many counts. The rearrangement links TRBV20-1 to TRBJ2-7; D gene ambiguous. CDR3 length equals 13 residues. V lost 5 bases to trimming and J lost 5 bases, with 16 bases between them. The V gene's germline CDR1 is DFQATT and CDR2 SNEGSKA (reference sequence). This chain's CDR3 is CSAAGPLPNEQYF. The DNA for the CDR3 is TGCAGTGCTGCCGGGCCTCTTCCTAACGAGCAGTACTTC.

V usage is TRBV20-1 and J usage is TRBJ1-2; D uncertain. The CDR3 sequence is 12 residues long. Germline V lookup: CDR1 DFQATT, CDR2 SNEGSKA (reference sequence). V gave up 3 bases and J gave up 3 bases, with 8 bases separating them. The CDR3 DNA sequence: TGCAGTGCTAGTCGGCACCACTATGGCTACACCTTC. Its translation: CSASRHHYGYTF.

The chain joins TRBV12-5 to TRBJ2-1; 8 nucleotides line up with TRBD2. V trimming: 3 bases; J trimming: 9 bases; junction bases outside the gene matches: 13. CDR3 length: 16 amino acids. Germline lookup yields CDR1 LGHNT and CDR2 FRNRAP. CDR3 sequence reads: CASGFLLAAGDGEQFF. The CDR3 DNA reads as TGTGCTAGTGGTTTTCTTTTGGCAGCGGGGGATGGTGAGCAGTTCTTC.